These 2 T cell receptor beta chains came from one sample sequenced in a study of blood T cell repertoires in COVID-19. Libraries were prepared by immunoSEQ multiplex PCR; TCRdb keeps only in-frame clonotypes and omits some of them. The data show some 210,000 clones, more than 85% seen once. The sequencing sample was made of peripheral blood. All receptors derive from a man aged 60-69 years with COVID-19, enrolled during active disease.

The chain has TRBV21-1 and TRBJ1-1; the table calls TRBD1, which could not be checked here. TRBV21-1 represents a pseudogene. This CDR3 contains 14 residues. CDR3 in amino acids: CASNYRDRVTEAFF. DNA for the CDR3: TGTGCCAGCAATTACCGGGACAGGGTTACTGAAGCTTTCTTT.

The chain carries TRBV30 and TRBJ2-5, with 8 nucleotides matching TRBD1. Germline CDR1 and CDR2: GTSNPN and SVGIG (reference sequence). The CDR3 totals 14 residues. V lost 8 bases, J lost 5 bases, and 13 bases stayed unmatched. In DNA, the CDR3 is TGTGCCGGACAACGACAGGGGATGCGTGAGACCCAGTACTTC. Residues: CAGQRQGMRETQYF.